The 2 T cell receptor beta chains given below trace back to one sample, sequenced in a study of response to subunit inactivated influenza vaccine. MiXCR, applied by TCRdb to the RT-PCR reads, yields one record per CDR3 protein. This sample has more than 700,000 distinct CDR3 sequences, with about 20% found just once. The sequencing here drew on PBMCs from blood, taken around 5 days after vaccination. The receptor source for this set is a man aged 50 to 59 who received an inactivated influenza vaccine.

The chain joins TRBV7-9 to TRBJ2-5, with D unresolved. Between the trimmed V and J ends, which lost 7 bases and 5 bases, there was a span of 14 bases. Germline V lookup: CDR1 SEHNR, CDR2 FQNEAQ (reference sequence). This CDR3 is built from 13 residues. CDR3 amino acids: CASMEALGETQYF. The CDR3 nucleotides read TGTGCCAGCATGGAAGCGCTTGGCGAGACCCAGTACTTC.

The J gene is TRBJ2-7, the V gene TRBV5-1, with D perhaps matching TRBD1 (5 bases). This CDR3 contains 16 residues. The V and J ends lost 0 bases and 6 bases respectively, with 19 bases between them. Germline lookup yields CDR1 SGHRS and CDR2 YFSETQ. The CDR3 sequence: CASSLGVGQGVGEQYF. The DNA of the CDR3 is TGCGCCAGCAGCTTGGGCGTAGGCCAGGGTGTAGGCGAGCAGTACTTC.